Reported below is one T cell receptor (beta chain). Seattle participants joined during active infection and were tracked over time. V was trimmed by 2 bases and J by 7 bases, leaving 11 bases between them. CDR1 is SGHNT, CDR2 YENEEA, per germline. The CDR3 spans 13 residues. These data are taken from a study of blood T cell repertoires in COVID-19. Study background: Italy, Spain and the United States were the sources of the convalescent and acute COVID-19 samples.

Authors' methods: Scientists estimated how many nucleated cells there were by amplifying reference gene primers. Profiled with immunoSEQ multiplex PCR; TCRdb holds only in-frame clones, not every one. That table is the source of V, J and clone size, and D and trimming were worked out from the DNA. The repertoire holds around 270,000 clones, with about 87% as singletons. Sample: peripheral blood. The clonotype originates from a woman aged 60-70 years with COVID-19, enrolled during active disease. The chain couples TRBV11-3 to TRBJ1-1, with D maybe TRBD1 (5 bases). The CDR3 nucleotides are TGTGCCAGCAGCTTAAGGGGCGTGGGTGAAGCTTTCTTT. It translates to CASSLRGVGEAFF.